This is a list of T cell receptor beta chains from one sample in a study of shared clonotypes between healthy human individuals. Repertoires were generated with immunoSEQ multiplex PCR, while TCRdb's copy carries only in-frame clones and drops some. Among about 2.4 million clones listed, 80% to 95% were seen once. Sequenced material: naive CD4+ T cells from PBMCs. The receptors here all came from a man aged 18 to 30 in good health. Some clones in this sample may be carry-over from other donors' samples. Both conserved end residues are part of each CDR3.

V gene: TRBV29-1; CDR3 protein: CSVERRGPYYGYTF
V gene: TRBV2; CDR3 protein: CASSETGSNQPQHF
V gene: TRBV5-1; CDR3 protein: CASSFGTASREQYF
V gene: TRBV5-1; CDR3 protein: CASSPGQAEGYTF
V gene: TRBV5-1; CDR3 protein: CASSPFGTGDFGYTF
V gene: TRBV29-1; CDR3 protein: CSVEGQGAYEQYF
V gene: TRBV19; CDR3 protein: CASSTGHKTHEQYF
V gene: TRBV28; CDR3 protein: CASSKLAGGPETQYF
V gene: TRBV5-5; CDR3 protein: CASSMRLSETQYF
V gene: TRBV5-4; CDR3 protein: CASSPTGLYNEQFF
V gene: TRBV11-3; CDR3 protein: CASSRTPVYEQYF
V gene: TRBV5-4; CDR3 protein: CASSPGLGAGNTIYF
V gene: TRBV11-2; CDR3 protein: CASSSQLAGGTDTQYF
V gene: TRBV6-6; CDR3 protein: CASRDRTGGLSEAFF
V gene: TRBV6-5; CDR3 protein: CASSYSGTGGETQYF
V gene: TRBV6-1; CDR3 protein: CASSEGVYSYEQYF
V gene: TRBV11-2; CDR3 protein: CASSPTSGTTYEQYF
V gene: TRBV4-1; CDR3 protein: CASSQDRLRDGYTF
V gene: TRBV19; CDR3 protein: CASSMVWSGRGGYEQFF
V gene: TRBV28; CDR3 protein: CASSSLRGGGQGGSNQPQHF
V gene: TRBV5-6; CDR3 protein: CASSFFQRGHFGNEQFF
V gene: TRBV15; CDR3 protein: CATSRVPGYEQYF
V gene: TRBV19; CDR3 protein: CASSIVVGGGTEAFF
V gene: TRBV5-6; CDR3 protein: CASSIWTGISQETQYF
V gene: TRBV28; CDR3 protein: CASRTLGGTASNNQPQHF
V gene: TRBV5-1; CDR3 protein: CASRAAGGLDTQYF
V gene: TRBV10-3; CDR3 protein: CAISDLGGDLQQFF
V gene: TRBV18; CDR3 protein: CASSQQGLGNTIYF
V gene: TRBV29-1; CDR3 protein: CSVVFLAGGLSSYNEQFF
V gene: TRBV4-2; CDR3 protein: CASSLQRGTDTQYF
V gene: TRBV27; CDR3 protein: CASSSRRCILLGIIQETQYF
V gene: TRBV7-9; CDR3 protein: CASSPLRLSEDTQYF
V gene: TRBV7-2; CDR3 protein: CASSPSGYSYEQYF
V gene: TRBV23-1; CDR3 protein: CASSQARVGDSNQPQHF
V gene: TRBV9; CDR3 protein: CASSGNRVPLYNEQFF
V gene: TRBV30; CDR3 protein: CAWSVLQTGGGYTF
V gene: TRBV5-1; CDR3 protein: CASALGGGDNEQFF
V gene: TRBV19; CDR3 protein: CASSIVKEGAVGYTF
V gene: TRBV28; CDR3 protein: CASSSVGGGGEKLFF
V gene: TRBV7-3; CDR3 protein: CASSLRTRTDTQYF
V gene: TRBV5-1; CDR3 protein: CASSLGAGELFF
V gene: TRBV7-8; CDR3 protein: CASSSSPSSGSSYNEQFF